This TCR beta chain comes out of a study of T cell repertoires in cytomegalovirus infection. The wider study: Public signatures in TCR beta pointed to CMV infection and matching HLA type. Study-level findings and limits: Identification of carriers of CMV plus the relevant HLA was performed using cumulative public TCR beta family frequency. The study found HLA-C-restricted CMV-specific TCR beta clonotypes dominating the ex vivo response.

As concerns this clonotype: The antigen remains undetermined.

Germline CDR1 and CDR2: MNHEY and SMNVEV (reference sequence). The junction had 9 bases not matched to a gene; V was cut back by 7 bases and J by 6 bases. The CDR3 extends over 15 amino acids. TCRdb re-called the reads with MiXCR, one entry per CDR3 protein. The sample shows fewer than 550,000 distinct CDR3 sequences, roughly 29% of them seen only once. The TCR sequence derives from a human donor in good health (CMV status not recorded). Some clones in this sample may be carry-over from other donors' samples. The sample was PBMCs. The chain links TRBV27 to TRBJ2-2, with TRBD1 matching over 9 bases. The CDR3 is CASTQWDRVAGELFF. CDR3 coding DNA: TGTGCCAGCACCCAATGGGACAGGGTCGCCGGGGAGCTGTTTTTT.